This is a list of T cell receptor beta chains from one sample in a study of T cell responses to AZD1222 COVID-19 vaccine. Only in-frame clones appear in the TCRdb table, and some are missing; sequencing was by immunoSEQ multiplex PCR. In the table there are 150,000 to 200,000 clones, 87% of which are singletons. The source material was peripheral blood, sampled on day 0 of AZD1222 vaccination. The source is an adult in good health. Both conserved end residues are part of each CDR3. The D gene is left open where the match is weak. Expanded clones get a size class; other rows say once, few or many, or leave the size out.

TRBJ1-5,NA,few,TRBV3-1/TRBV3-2,TGTGCCAGCAGCCTCCGGGGAGGGGACAATCAGCCCCAGCATTTT,CASSLRGGDNQPQHF
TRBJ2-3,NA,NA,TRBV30,TGTGCCTGGAGTCAAGGGACTCTCGACACAGATACGCAGTATTTT,CAWSQGTLDTDTQYF
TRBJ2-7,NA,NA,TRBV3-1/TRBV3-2,TGTGCCAGCAGCCAAGCTGCGGAGAGCTCCTACGAGCAGTACTTC,CASSQAAESSYEQYF
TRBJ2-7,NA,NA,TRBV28,TGTGCCAGCAGTTTCGGTGAGTCCTACGAGCAGTACTTC,CASSFGESYEQYF
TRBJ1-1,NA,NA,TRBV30,TGTGCCTGGAGCACCCGGGGGGAGACTGAAGCTTTCTTT,CAWSTRGETEAFF
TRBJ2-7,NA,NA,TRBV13,TGTGCCAGCAGCTTAGGTGGTTGGGAGCAGTACTTC,CASSLGGWEQYF
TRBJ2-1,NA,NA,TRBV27,TGTGCCAGCAGTTATCGAACTAGGGCGAACAATGAGCAGTTCTTC,CASSYRTRANNEQFF
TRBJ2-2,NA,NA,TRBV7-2,TGTGCCAGCAGCTTTTTAAGGGCTGCCGGGGAGCTGTTTTTT,CASSFLRAAGELFF
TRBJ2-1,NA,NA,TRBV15,TGTGCCACCAGCAGAGAGGACAGCACTCTCAATGAGCAGTTCTTC,CATSREDSTLNEQFF
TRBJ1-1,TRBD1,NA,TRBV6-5,TGTGCCAGCCCCGGGACAGCCAACACTGAAGCTTTCTTT,CASPGTANTEAFF
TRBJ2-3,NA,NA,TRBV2,TGTGCCAGCAGTGATGTGGTGGGAGGCGGGAAAGATACGCAGTATTTT,CASSDVVGGGKDTQYF
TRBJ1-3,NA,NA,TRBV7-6,TGTGCCAGCAGCTTAGGGCGGGCTGGAAACACCATATATTTT,CASSLGRAGNTIYF
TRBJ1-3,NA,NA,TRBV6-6,TGTGCCAGCAGGCAATACGGAGGAGGTGCTGGAAACACCATATATTTT,CASRQYGGGAGNTIYF
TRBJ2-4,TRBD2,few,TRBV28,TGTGCCAGCAGTCCTTTACTAGCGGGAGTGAAAAACATTCAGTACTTC,CASSPLLAGVKNIQYF
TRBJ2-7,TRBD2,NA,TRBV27,TGTGCCAGCAGCCCGACTAGCGGACCCTACGAGCAGTACTTC,CASSPTSGPYEQYF
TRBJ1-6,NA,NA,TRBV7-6,TGTGCCAGCAGCTCGACCGGACAATGGAATTCACCCCTCCACTTT,CASSSTGQWNSPLHF
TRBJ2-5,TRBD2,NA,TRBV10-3,TGTGCCATCAGCAAAGCGGGAGGGCCGGGGGAGACCCAGTACTTC,CAISKAGGPGETQYF
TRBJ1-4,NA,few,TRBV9,TGTGCCAGCACCCCAGGAGTGGGGTCCCCTAATGAAAAACTGTTTTTT,CASTPGVGSPNEKLFF
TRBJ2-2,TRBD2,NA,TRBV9,TGTGCCAGCAGCGTCTCGGGACTAGCGGGAGCCGGGGAGCTGTTTTTT,CASSVSGLAGAGELFF
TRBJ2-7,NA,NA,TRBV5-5,TGTGCCAGCAGCTTTGGGCCAGCTTCCTACGAGCAGTACTTC,CASSFGPASYEQYF
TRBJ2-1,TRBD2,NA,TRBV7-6,TGTGCCAGCAGCTGGGGACTAGCGCGGAGCTCCTACAATGAGCAGTTCTTC,CASSWGLARSSYNEQFF
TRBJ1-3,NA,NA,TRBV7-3,TGTGCCAGCAGCTTCATGGGGGCTGACTCTGGAAACACCATATATTTT,CASSFMGADSGNTIYF
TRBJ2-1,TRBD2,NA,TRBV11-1,TGTGCCAGCAGCTTAGCCCCCGGGACTAGCGGAGGGGACAATGAGCAGTTCTTC,CASSLAPGTSGGDNEQFF
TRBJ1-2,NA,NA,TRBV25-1,TGTGCCAGCAGTGAAGAGTATAACTATGGCTACACCTTC,CASSEEYNYGYTF
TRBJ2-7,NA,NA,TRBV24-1,TGTGCCACCAGTGATTTGTTCGAGGGGCGCGATGACGAGCAGTACTTC,CATSDLFEGRDDEQYF
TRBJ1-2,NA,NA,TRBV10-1,TGCGCCAGCAGTGAAAAGGGGAACTATGGCTACACCTTC,CASSEKGNYGYTF
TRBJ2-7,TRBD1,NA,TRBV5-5,TGTGCCAGCAGCCGGGACAGGGGCGGCGAGCAGTACTTC,CASSRDRGGEQYF
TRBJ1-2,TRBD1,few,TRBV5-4,TGTGCCAGCAGCGCAGGGACAGGGGAGTATGGAGGCTACACCTTC,CASSAGTGEYGGYTF
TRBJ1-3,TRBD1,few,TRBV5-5,TGTGCCAGCAGCCGGGGGACAGGCCTTGGAAACACCATATATTTT,CASSRGTGLGNTIYF
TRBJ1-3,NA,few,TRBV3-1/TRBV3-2,TGTGCCAGCAGATCCAAGGGAGGAAAGACTGGAAACACCATATATTTT,CASRSKGGKTGNTIYF
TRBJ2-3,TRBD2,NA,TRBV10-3,TGTGCCATCAGTAGAATTGGACTAGCGGGAGGGCCTGGCACAGATACGCAGTATTTT,CAISRIGLAGGPGTDTQYF
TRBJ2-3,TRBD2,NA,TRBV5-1,TGCGCCAGCAGCTTTTTAGCGGGAGGGTCAGATACGCAGTATTTT,CASSFLAGGSDTQYF
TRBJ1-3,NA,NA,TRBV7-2,TGTGCCAGCAGCTTAGTAGGGGGAAACACCATATATTTT,CASSLVGGNTIYF
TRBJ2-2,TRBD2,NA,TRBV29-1,TGCAGCGTGGGACTAGCGGGAGGAACCGGGGAGCTGTTTTTT,CSVGLAGGTGELFF
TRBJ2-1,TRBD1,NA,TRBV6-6,TGTGCCAGCAGTACCTCGCAGGGGGCGGGATACAATGAGCAGTTCTTC,CASSTSQGAGYNEQFF
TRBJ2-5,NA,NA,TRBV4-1,TGCGCCAGCAGCCAAGCGGGACACGGGAAAGAGACCCAGTACTTC,CASSQAGHGKETQYF
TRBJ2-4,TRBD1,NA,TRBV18,TGTGCCAGCTCGCTCGGGACAGGGATCGTCAAAAACATTCAGTACTTC,CASSLGTGIVKNIQYF
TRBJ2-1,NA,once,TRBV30,TGTGCCTGGAGCCCCTATAACAATGAGCAGTTCTTC,CAWSPYNNEQFF
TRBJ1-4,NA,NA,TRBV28,TGTGCCAGCAGTTTTCTACAGGGCTTTGAAAAACTGTTTTTT,CASSFLQGFEKLFF
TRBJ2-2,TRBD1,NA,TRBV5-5,TGTGCCAGCAGCCTGGCGGACAGGTTGACAACCGGGGAGCTGTTTTTT,CASSLADRLTTGELFF
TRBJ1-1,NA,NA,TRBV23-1,TGCGCCAGCAGTCCCCCGCGCGTTCTAGTCGGGAACACTGAAGCTTTCTTT,CASSPPRVLVGNTEAFF
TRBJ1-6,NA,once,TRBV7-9,TGTGCCAGCAGCTTAAGAGGGGGTCGAAGGGATTCACCCCTCCACTTT,CASSLRGGRRDSPLHF
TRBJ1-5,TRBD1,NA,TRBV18,TGTGCCAGCTCGCCCTCAGGGGGCAGTCAGCCCCAGCATTTT,CASSPSGGSQPQHF
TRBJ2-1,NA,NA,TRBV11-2,TGTGCCAGCAGCTTAGTACCGGACGGATATGAGCAGTTCTTC,CASSLVPDGYEQFF
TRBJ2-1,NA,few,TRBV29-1,TGCAGCGTTGAGGGGGACACAAATAACAATGAGCAGTTCTTC,CSVEGDTNNNEQFF
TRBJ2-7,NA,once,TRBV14,TGTGCCAGCAGCGGAGCAAGGGCGACCTACGAGCAGTACTTC,CASSGARATYEQYF
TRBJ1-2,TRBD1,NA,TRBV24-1,TGTGCCACCACCAGGGACAGGGGTTGGTATGGCTATACCTTC,CATTRDRGWYGYTF
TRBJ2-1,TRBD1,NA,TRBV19,TGTGCCAGTAGCAGGGACAGGAGCTCCTACAATGAGCAGTTCTTC,CASSRDRSSYNEQFF
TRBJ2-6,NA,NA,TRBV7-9,TGTGCCAGCAGCTTAGGAAGGATCTCTGGGGCCAACGTCCTGACTTTC,CASSLGRISGANVLTF
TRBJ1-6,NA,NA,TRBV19,TGTGCCAGTAGTCCGACGGCCGCCAATTCACCCCTCCACTTT,CASSPTAANSPLHF
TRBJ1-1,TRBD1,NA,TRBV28,TGTGCCAGCAGATCACAGGGGGCCGGGAACACTGAAGCTTTCTTT,CASRSQGAGNTEAFF
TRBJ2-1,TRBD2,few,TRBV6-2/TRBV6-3,TGTGCCAGCAGTCTCCGGACTAGCGGGAGCTCCTACAATGAGCAGTTCTTC,CASSLRTSGSSYNEQFF
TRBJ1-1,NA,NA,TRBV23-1,TGCGCCAGCCCTCGACCCGGACATGCGACTGAAGCTTTCTTT,CASPRPGHATEAFF
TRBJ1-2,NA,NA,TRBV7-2,TGTGCCAGCAGCTTAGGAAGGGACGTCTATGGCTACACCTTC,CASSLGRDVYGYTF
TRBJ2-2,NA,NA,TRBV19,TGTGCCAGTAGAAGGACAGAGATATACACCGGGGAGCTGTTTTTT,CASRRTEIYTGELFF
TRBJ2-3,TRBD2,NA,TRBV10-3,TGTGCCATCAGTGAACTAGCGGGAACCGATACGCAGTATTTT,CAISELAGTDTQYF
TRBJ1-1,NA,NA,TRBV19,TGTGCCAGTGGGGCGAGAACTGAAGCTTTCTTT,CASGARTEAFF
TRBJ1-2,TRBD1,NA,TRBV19,TGTGCCAGTAGTAAACAAGGCCGGACAGGGCCCTGGGGTGGCTACACCTTC,CASSKQGRTGPWGGYTF
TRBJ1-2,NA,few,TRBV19,TGTGCCAGTGGTACGGGTTTAGCTAACTATGGCTACACCTTC,CASGTGLANYGYTF
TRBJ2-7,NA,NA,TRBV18,TGTGCCAGCTCACATAGGGACTCCCGCTACGAGCAGTACTTC,CASSHRDSRYEQYF